Each of the 3 T cell receptor beta chains below was sequenced from the same sample in a study of T-cell memory formation after mild COVID-19. MiXCR, applied by TCRdb to the 5' RACE reads, yields one record per CDR3 protein. The sample holds 250,000 to 350,000 distinct CDR3 sequences, roughly 15% seen once. Sequenced input: PBMCs or a T cell subset sorted from them (not recorded which). The receptors come from a man aged 18 to 30 who had mild COVID-19 (a few samples of this study predate the infection). Cell type and time point are not known.

This clonotype has a count of ten or more. CDR3 in DNA: TGTGCCAGTAGTTTAGGGGTGGCTGAAGCTTTCTTT. This translates into CASSLGVAEAFF. The gene calls are TRBV19 and TRBJ1-1; weak D call: TRBD1 (5 bases). Germline V gene data show CDR1 as LNHDA and CDR2 as SQIVND (reference sequence). V was trimmed by 5 bases and J by 6 bases, leaving 10 bases between them. The CDR3 contains 12 residues.

This clonotype was seen a few times. The chain uses TRBV5-6 and TRBJ2-2, with 7 nucleotides matching TRBD1. The V and J ends lost 2 bases and 4 bases, in that order; junction bases with no gene match: 8. The CDR3 extends over 16 amino acids. CDR1 is SGHDT, CDR2 YYEEEE, per germline. The CDR3 DNA reads as TGTGCCAGCAGCTTAAGCTTTTGGACAGGCACCGGGGAGCTGTTTTTT. This codes for CASSLSFWTGTGELFF.

This chain connects TRBV7-2 to TRBJ1-2; D uncertain. V shed 0 bases and J shed 8 bases, with 10 bases lying between them. CDR1 is SGHTA and CDR2 is FQGNSA in the germline V gene. The CDR3 has 13 residues. As DNA, the CDR3 is TGTGCCAGCAGCTTAGCGCTTGAGGGCGGCTACACCTTC. Translated: CASSLALEGGYTF.